The clone carrying this T cell receptor beta chain was counted ten times or more. Its cognate antigen is unknown. Germline CDR1 reads DFQATT; CDR2 reads SNEGSKA (reference sequence). This CDR3 is built from 15 residues. The V segment lost 0 bases and the J segment 3 bases; nucleotides outside the gene matches: 4. This sample was taken from a study of neurological immune-mediated disorders. The study's findings and limits: None of the CDR3 amino acid sequences in expanded clones turned up in more than one subject, which points to private repertoires in all groups. The most TCR clonal expansion was seen in HTLV-1-associated myelopathy, whereas the least was seen in multiple sclerosis, below the level in healthy controls. Neither clinical nor MRI features showed any association with the multiple sclerosis repertoire cluster, and the authors stated that larger cohorts are needed.

The cDNA was synthesized by means of template-switch 5'RACE, which was carried out with 10-nucleotide random UMIs. TCRdb recomputed calls from the 5' RACE reads with MiXCR, one row per CDR3 protein. Of about 33,000 distinct CDR3 sequences in the sample, roughly 1.6% were seen once. This chain uses TRBV20-1 with TRBJ2-7, with 11 bases lining up with TRBD2. This sequence was found in a woman aged 30 to 39 with multiple sclerosis. Sequencing used PBMCs. For the CDR3, the DNA is TGCAGTGCTAGAGATAGGACTAGCGGGCTCTACGAGCAGTACTTC. Residues: CSARDRTSGLYEQYF.